The next 32 T cell receptor beta chains were all read from a single sample in a study of tumor-infiltrating lymphocytes in localized non-small cell lung cancer. The method was immunoSEQ multiplex PCR; TCRdb's version includes in-frame clones alone and lacks a portion of them. The profile shows about 14,000 clones, under 80% of them singletons. Sequenced input: lung tumor tissue. All receptors come from a human donor with non-small cell lung cancer.

DNA of the CDR3: TGTGCCAGCAGCCTACAGGGGGCGACCAACGTCCTGACTTTC. Its protein is CASSLQGATNVLTF. The V and J genes are TRBV14 and TRBJ2-6; 9 nucleotides align to TRBD1. Trimming at V came to 4 bases and at J to 8 bases, leaving 3 bases not matched to a gene. CDR1 and CDR2 from the germline V gene are SGHDN and FVKESK. This CDR3 is built from 14 residues.

The rearrangement joins TRBV14 to TRBJ2-2; 8 bases are shared with TRBD2. Germline loops: CDR1 SGHDN, CDR2 FVKESK. This CDR3 is built from 19 residues. V was pared by 4 bases and J by 5 bases, with 18 bases of the junction left unmatched. Here the CDR3 reads CASSLGTALGGLETGELFF. The CDR3 nucleotides are TGTGCCAGCAGCCTCGGCACCGCATTGGGGGGACTAGAAACCGGGGAGCTGTTTTTT.

The gene calls are TRBV4-3 and TRBJ1-2, with D maybe TRBD1 (5 bases). The CDR3 length is 13 residues. CDR1 LGHNA and CDR2 YSLEER come from the germline V gene. V lost 0 bases and J 6 bases, leaving 8 bases between the germline ends. The CDR3 loop is CASSQESGNGYTF. The CDR3 DNA reads as TGCGCCAGCAGCCAAGAGTCAGGGAATGGCTACACCTTC.

The chain joins TRBV4-2 to TRBJ1-5, with TRBD1 identical over 9 bases. V lost 1 base, J lost 1 base, and 2 bases stayed unmatched. CDR3 length: 16 residues. Germline loops: CDR1 LGHNA, CDR2 YNFKEQ. The CDR3 protein is CASSQGTGESNQPQHF. CDR3 bases: TGTGCCAGCAGCCAAGGGACAGGGGAGAGCAATCAGCCCCAGCATTTT.

The chain employs TRBV18 and TRBJ2-1; 11 bases are a match to TRBD2. CDR3 length equals 15 residues. The junction had 0 bases not matched to a gene; V was cut back by 0 bases and J by 5 bases. Germline loops: CDR1 KGHSH, CDR2 LQKENI. The CDR3, as DNA: TGTGCCAGCTCACCACCGGGACTAGCGGACAATGAGCAGTTCTTC. Translation gives CASSPPGLADNEQFF.

The V and J genes are TRBV10-1 and TRBJ1-1; D uncertain. There are 15 residues in the CDR3. V was shortened by 5 bases and J by 0 bases, with 13 bases between the two germline ends. Germline V gene sequence: CDR1 WNHNN, CDR2 SYGVQD (reference sequence). The CDR3: CASSPQIGMNTEAFF. The CDR3 DNA reads TGCGCCAGCAGTCCACAGATTGGGATGAACACTGAAGCTTTCTTT.

V and J are TRBV28 and TRBJ2-3; no clear D gene. The germline V gene has CDR1 MDHEN and CDR2 SYDVKM. V was trimmed by 5 bases and J by 0 bases, leaving 15 bases between them. The length of the CDR3 is 16 residues. CDR3 loop: CASSPLPPSSTDTQYF. In DNA, the CDR3 is TGTGCCAGCAGTCCCCTCCCCCCGTCTAGCACAGATACGCAGTATTTT.

The CDR3 nucleotides are TGTGCCAGCAGCCCCCTAGGGGGTAGCGGAGGAGAGACCCAGTACTTC. It translates to CASSPLGGSGGETQYF. The chain links TRBV7-9 to TRBJ2-5; D possibly matches TRBD1 or TRBD2 (6 bases each). Germline V gene sequence: CDR1 SEHNR, CDR2 FQNEAQ (reference sequence). The CDR3 has 16 amino acids. V lost 5 bases and J lost 4, with 20 bases in between. The full variable domain, its missing parts supplied by reference TRBV7-9 and TRBJ2-5, is DTGVSQNPRHKITKRGQNVTFRCDPISEHNRLYWYRQTLGQGPEFLTYFQNEAQLEKSRLLSDRFSAERPKGSFSTLEIQRTEQGDSAMYLCASSPLGGSGGETQYFGPGTRLLVL.

The chain joins TRBV7-6 to TRBJ2-7, with TRBD2 matching 11 bases. CDR1 is SGHVS and CDR2 is FNYEAQ in the germline V gene. This CDR3 comprises 15 residues. J lost 3 bases, V lost 5 bases, and 6 bases had no gene match. The chain's CDR3 is CASSRGTSGNYEQYF. The CDR3 DNA sequence: TGTGCCAGCAGCCGCGGGACTAGCGGAAACTACGAGCAGTACTTC.

J is TRBJ2-7 and V is TRBV2; D is unclear. This CDR3 region has 13 residues. Trimming removed 3 bases from V and 3 bases from J, with 9 bases in between. Per germline, CDR1 SNHLY and CDR2 FYNNEI. This chain's CDR3 is CASSDDGFYEQYF. The CDR3 DNA is TGTGCCAGCAGTGATGACGGTTTCTACGAGCAGTACTTC.

On this clone itself: Since no conserved phenylalanine or tryptophan closes the CDR3, a read error is the likely cause. Because the CDR3's place on the DNA is in doubt, the DNA is left out and the CDR3 is given as listed by TCRdb. This chain links TRBV7-6 with TRBJ1-5; whether TRBD1, the table's D call, matches the DNA was not checked. CDR1 is SGHVS and CDR2 is FNYEAQ in the germline V gene. Counting both end residues, the CDR3 totals 8 amino acids. CDR3 loop: CASSKGTV.

The chain couples TRBV6-6 to TRBJ2-2; D remains ambiguous. This CDR3 spans 14 amino acids. Germline V lookup: CDR1 MNHNY, CDR2 SVGAGI (reference sequence). Deletions cut 4 bases from V and 6 bases from J, with 12 bases between. The CDR3 bases are TGTGCCAGCAGTTCCTCCGGCCCATCCGGGGAGCTGTTTTTT. Amino acids: CASSSSGPSGELFF.

This clone was counted a single time. The J gene is TRBJ2-2, the V gene TRBV5-1; TRBD2 is a possible D gene (5 bases). CDR1 SGHRS and CDR2 YFSETQ come from the germline V gene. The CDR3 is made up of 16 amino acids. V lost 0 bases to trimming and J lost 2 bases, with 11 bases between them. CDR3 bases: TGCGCCAGCAGCTTGGGTCGACTATCTAACACCGGGGAGCTGTTTTTT. Translation: CASSLGRLSNTGELFF.

A few counts support this clone. CDR3 loop: CATQQGAGYGYTF. The DNA of the CDR3 is TGCGCCACCCAACAGGGGGCTGGCTATGGCTACACCTTC. The J gene is TRBJ1-2, the V gene TRBV10-1, with TRBD1 matching 9 bases. Germline assignment: CDR1 WNHNN and CDR2 SYGVQD (reference sequence). This CDR3 has 13 residues. With 10 bases clipped from V and 4 bases from J, the junction kept 7 bases outside the gene matches.

The V call is TRBV4-1, the J call TRBJ2-7; 9 positions agree with TRBD2. Germline assignment: CDR1 MGHRA and CDR2 YSYEKL. The CDR3 length is 16 residues. Trimming removed 4 bases from V and 4 bases from J; junction bases left unmatched: 11. CDR3 DNA sequence: TGCGCCAGCAGCCCCCCGGGCGGGGGGGCCTCGTACGAGCAGTACTTC. Its translation: CASSPPGGGASYEQYF.

This clone was detected only a few times. DNA of the CDR3: TGTGCCAGCAGGCCCGGACAGGGACACTACGAGCAGTACTTC. Translating gives CASRPGQGHYEQYF. The chain has TRBV6-5 and TRBJ2-7; TRBD1 aligns across 8 bases. Germline lookup yields CDR1 MNHEY and CDR2 SVGAGI. Trimming took 6 bases from V and 3 from J; bases not matched to a gene: 7. The CDR3 runs 14 residues.

This rearrangement joins TRBV18 to TRBJ2-4, with TRBD2 matching over 11 bases. CDR3 length: 17 amino acids. CDR1 and CDR2 (germline): KGHSH, LQKENI. The trim removed 6 bases at V and 0 bases at J, leaving 7 bases unmatched. The CDR3 DNA sequence: TGTGCCAGCTCCCTGACTAGCGGGGACCTAGCCAAAAACATTCAGTACTTC. Translating it yields CASSLTSGDLAKNIQYF.

The J gene is TRBJ1-1, the V gene TRBV30; D is undetermined. Germline lookup yields CDR1 GTSNPN and CDR2 SVGIG (reference sequence). Trimming took 2 bases from V and 4 from J, leaving 8 bases between them. CDR3 size: 12 residues. The chain's CDR3 is CAWSSGLTEAFF. The CDR3 DNA follows: TGTGCCTGGAGTAGTGGCCTCACTGAAGCTTTCTTT.

The CDR3 reads CASSLDLASYEQYF. CDR3 coding DNA: TGTGCCAGCAGCTTAGATCTGGCCTCCTACGAGCAGTACTTC. J is TRBJ2-7 and V is TRBV7-2; D gene uncertain. Trimming removed 1 base at V and 0 bases at J, with 7 bases between. This CDR3 spans 14 amino acids. CDR1 and CDR2 (germline): SGHTA, FQGNSA.

This clone was seen a single time. CDR3 amino acids: CASSFGMNTEAFF. In DNA form, the CDR3 reads TGCGCCAGCAGTTTTGGGATGAACACTGAAGCTTTCTTT. The chain recombines TRBV10-1 with TRBJ1-1, with no clear D. CDR3 length: 13 amino acids. CDR1 and CDR2 from the germline V gene are WNHNN and SYGVQD (reference sequence). V lost 5 bases and J 0 bases, leaving 7 bases between the germline ends.

In its sample, this clone was seen once. The chain links TRBV5-1 to TRBJ1-1, with TRBD1 matching 7 bases. This CDR3 comprises 14 residues. The germline CDR1 and CDR2 sequences are SGHRS and YFSETQ. V was pared by 1 base and J by 1 base, with 1 base of the junction left unmatched. The CDR3 region is CASSLRTGNTEAFF. CDR3 bases: TGCGCCAGCAGCTTGCGGACAGGGAACACTGAAGCTTTCTTT.

J is TRBJ2-7 and V is TRBV5-1, with a tentative D call TRBD1 (7 bases). The CDR3 loop spans 16 amino acids. Germline V gene data show CDR1 as SGHRS and CDR2 as YFSETQ. The germline V and J ends were trimmed by 4 bases and 0 bases, with 17 bases remaining between them. CDR3 coding DNA: TGCGCCAGCAGCCTTGTGGGGCAGGGGGGCTCCTACGAGCAGTACTTC. Translated: CASSLVGQGGSYEQYF.

The V gene is TRBV7-6, the J gene TRBJ2-7, with D perhaps given as TRBD1 or TRBD2 (5 bases each). CDR1 is SGHVS, CDR2 FNYEAQ, per germline. CDR3 size: 14 residues. Between the trimmed V and J ends, which lost 5 bases and 4 bases, there was a span of 15 bases. CDR3 in amino acids: CASSPRDLLYEQYF. The DNA for the CDR3 is TGTGCCAGCAGCCCCCGGGACCTCCTTTACGAGCAGTACTTC. The variable domain in full, with the rest retrieved from reference TRBV7-6 and TRBJ2-7, is GAGVSQSPRYKVTKRGQDVALRCDPISGHVSLYWYRQALGQGPEFLTYFNYEAQQDKSGLPNDRFSAERPEGSISTLTIQRTEQRDSAMYRCASSPRDLLYEQYFGPGTRLTVT.

The chain joins TRBV4-1 to TRBJ1-2, with TRBD1 matching over 9 bases. This CDR3 comprises 15 residues. V gave up 4 bases and J gave up 3 bases; unmatched junction bases: 6. Germline CDR1 MGHRA, CDR2 YSYEKL. DNA for the CDR3: TGCGCCAGCAGCCCCCGACAGGGGGGGGACTATGGCTACACCTTC. Protein sequence: CASSPRQGGDYGYTF.

This clone was seen more than once but under ten times. V and J are TRBV4-3 and TRBJ1-6; TRBD1 might be the D (5 bases). With 0 bases removed from V and 8 bases from J, the gap between germline ends came to 11 bases. The CDR3 runs 15 residues. Germline V lookup: CDR1 LGHNA, CDR2 YSLEER. CDR3 DNA sequence: TGCGCCAGCAGCCAAGAGGAGGGGTCTGATTCACCCCTCCACTTT. Its translation: CASSQEEGSDSPLHF.

The J gene is TRBJ2-1, the V gene TRBV5-1; D is possibly TRBD1 (5 bases). V lost 0 bases, J lost 10 bases, and 17 bases lay in between. The germline CDR1 and CDR2 sequences are SGHRS and YFSETQ. This CDR3 contains 15 residues. The chain's CDR3 is CASSLDSPNQGEQFF. The CDR3 region has the DNA TGCGCCAGCAGCTTGGATTCCCCTAATCAGGGAGAGCAGTTCTTC.

The chain recombines TRBV6-5 with TRBJ2-3, with 7 bases aligning to TRBD2. The CDR3 loop spans 14 amino acids. The V and J ends lost 6 bases and 0 bases, in that order; junction bases with no gene match: 3. Germline V lookup: CDR1 MNHEY, CDR2 SVGAGI. The CDR3 is CASSLGGSTDTQYF. The CDR3 region has the DNA TGTGCCAGCAGCCTCGGGGGGAGCACAGATACGCAGTATTTT.

This chain's CDR3 is CASSLQGGRRIGELFF. The CDR3 nucleotides read TGTGCCAGCAGCCTTCAGGGAGGGAGAAGGATCGGGGAGCTGTTTTTT. The genes are TRBV11-1 and TRBJ2-2, with 7 bases aligning to TRBD2. J lost 7 bases, V lost 5 bases, and 13 bases had no gene match. The germline CDR1 and CDR2 sequences are SGHAT and FQDESV (reference sequence). This CDR3 comprises 16 residues.

V and J are TRBV28 and TRBJ1-2; no firm D call. Trimming took 9 bases from V and 0 from J, leaving 5 bases between them. The CDR3 is 11 residues long. CDR1 MDHEN and CDR2 SYDVKM come from the germline V gene. CDR3 region: CASRANYGYTF. The CDR3 DNA follows: TGTGCCAGTAGGGCTAACTATGGCTACACCTTC.

The V gene is TRBV28, the J gene TRBJ1-2; D remains unclear. V lost 8 bases and J 0 bases, leaving 10 bases between the germline ends. CDR3 length: 13 amino acids. The V gene's germline CDR1 is MDHEN and CDR2 SYDVKM. DNA for the CDR3: TGTGCCAGCGGCACAGCCGCTAACTATGGCTACACCTTC. Its translation is CASGTAANYGYTF.

The J gene is TRBJ2-3, the V gene TRBV4-1; 8 nucleotides align to TRBD2. The germline gives CDR1 MGHRA, CDR2 YSYEKL. The V and J ends lost 0 bases and 3 bases, in that order; junction bases with no gene match: 5. The CDR3 is 16 amino acids. The DNA for the CDR3 is TGCGCCAGCAGCCAAGACGGGAGGGGCCCGACAGATACGCAGTATTTT. Translating gives CASSQDGRGPTDTQYF.

CDR3 in amino acids: CASSLILPDRNTIYF. Here the CDR3 DNA reads TGTGCCAGCAGCTTGATCCTTCCAGACCGAAACACCATATATTTT. The chain employs TRBV5-5 and TRBJ1-3; D call uncertain. Trimming left V 1 base short and J 5 bases short, with 13 bases between. The CDR3 length is 15 residues. The germline V gene encodes CDR1 SGHKS and CDR2 YYEKEE (reference sequence). The variable domain in full, completed from reference TRBV5-5 and TRBJ1-3, reads DAGVTQSPTHLIKTRGQQVTLRCSPISGHKSVSWYQQVLGQGPQFIFQYYEKEERGRGNFPDRFSARQFPNYSSELNVNALLLGDSALYLCASSLILPDRNTIYFGEGSWLTVV.